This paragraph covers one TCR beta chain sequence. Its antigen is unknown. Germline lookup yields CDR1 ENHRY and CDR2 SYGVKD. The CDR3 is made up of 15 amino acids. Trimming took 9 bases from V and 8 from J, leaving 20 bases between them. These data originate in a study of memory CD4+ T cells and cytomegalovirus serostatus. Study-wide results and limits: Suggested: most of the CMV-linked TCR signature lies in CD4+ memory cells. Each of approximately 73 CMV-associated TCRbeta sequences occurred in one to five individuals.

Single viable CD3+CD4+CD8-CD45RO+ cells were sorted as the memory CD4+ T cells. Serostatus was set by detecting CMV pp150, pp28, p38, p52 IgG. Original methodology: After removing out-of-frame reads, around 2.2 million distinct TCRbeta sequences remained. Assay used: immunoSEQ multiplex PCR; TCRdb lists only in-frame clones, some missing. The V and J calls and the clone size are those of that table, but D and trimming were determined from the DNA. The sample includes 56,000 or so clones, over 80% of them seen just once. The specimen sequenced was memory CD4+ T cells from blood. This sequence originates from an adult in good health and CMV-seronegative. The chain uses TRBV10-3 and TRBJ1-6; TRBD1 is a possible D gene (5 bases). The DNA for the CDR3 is TGTGCCATATCGAGACCGGGCCCGGGGGATTCACCCCTCCACTTT. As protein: CAISRPGPGDSPLHF.